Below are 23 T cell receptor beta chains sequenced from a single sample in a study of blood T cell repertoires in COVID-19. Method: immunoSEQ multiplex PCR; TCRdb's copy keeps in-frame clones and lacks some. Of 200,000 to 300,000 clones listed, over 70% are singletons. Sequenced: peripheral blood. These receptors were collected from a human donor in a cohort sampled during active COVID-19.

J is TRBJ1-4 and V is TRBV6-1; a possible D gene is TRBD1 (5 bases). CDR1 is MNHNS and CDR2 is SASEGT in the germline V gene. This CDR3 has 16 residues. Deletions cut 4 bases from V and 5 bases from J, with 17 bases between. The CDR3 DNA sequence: TGTGCCAGCAGTGTTGAGTGGGGCAGGGCCAATGAAAAACTGTTTTTT. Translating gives CASSVEWGRANEKLFF.

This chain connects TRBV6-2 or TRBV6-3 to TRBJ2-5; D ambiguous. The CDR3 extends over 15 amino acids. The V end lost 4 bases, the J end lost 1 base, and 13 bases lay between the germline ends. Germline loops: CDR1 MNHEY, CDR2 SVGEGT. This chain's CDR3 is CASSSRQSSQETQYF. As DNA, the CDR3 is TGTGCCAGCAGTTCCCGACAAAGTAGCCAAGAGACCCAGTACTTC.

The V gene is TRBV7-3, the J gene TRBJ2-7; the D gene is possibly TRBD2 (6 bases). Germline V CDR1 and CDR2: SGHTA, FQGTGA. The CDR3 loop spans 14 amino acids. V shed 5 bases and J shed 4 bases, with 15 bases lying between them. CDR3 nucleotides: TGTGCCAGCAGCCCGATGGGAGGAGGGTACGAGCAGTACTTC. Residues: CASSPMGGGYEQYF. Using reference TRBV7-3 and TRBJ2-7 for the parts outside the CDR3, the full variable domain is GAGVSQTPSNKVTEKGKYVELRCDPISGHTALYWYRQSLGQGPEFLIYFQGTGAADDSGLPNDRFFAVRPEGSVSTLKIQRTERGDSAVYLCASSPMGGGYEQYFGPGTRLTVT.

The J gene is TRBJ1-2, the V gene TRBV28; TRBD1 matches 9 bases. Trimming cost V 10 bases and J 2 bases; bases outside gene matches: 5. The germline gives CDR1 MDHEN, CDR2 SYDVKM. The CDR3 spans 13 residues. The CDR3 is CATSGQGNYGYTF. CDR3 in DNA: TGTGCCACTTCGGGACAGGGAAACTATGGCTACACCTTC.

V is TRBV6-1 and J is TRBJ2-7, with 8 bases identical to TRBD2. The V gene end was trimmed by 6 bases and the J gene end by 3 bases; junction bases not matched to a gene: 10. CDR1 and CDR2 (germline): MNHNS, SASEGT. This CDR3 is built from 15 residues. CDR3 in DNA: TGTGCCAGCAGCGTACCGGGACTAGGAGACTACGAGCAGTACTTC. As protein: CASSVPGLGDYEQYF.

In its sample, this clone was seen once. CDR3 residues: CASSQDGWTGSSGANVLTF. Here the CDR3 DNA reads TGCGCCAGCAGCCAAGACGGTTGGACAGGGAGCTCTGGGGCCAACGTCCTGACTTTC. The chain employs TRBV4-3 and TRBJ2-6, with 8 bases lining up with TRBD1. There are 19 residues in the CDR3. V was clipped by 0 bases and J by 0 bases; unmatched bases: 7. CDR1 is LGHNA and CDR2 is YSLEER in the germline V gene.

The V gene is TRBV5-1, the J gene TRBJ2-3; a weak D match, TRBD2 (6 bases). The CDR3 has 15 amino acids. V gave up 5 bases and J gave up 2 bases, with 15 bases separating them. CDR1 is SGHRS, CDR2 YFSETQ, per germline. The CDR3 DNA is TGCGCCAGCAGTTCCGGACTACTAAACACAGATACGCAGTATTTT. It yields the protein CASSSGLLNTDTQYF.

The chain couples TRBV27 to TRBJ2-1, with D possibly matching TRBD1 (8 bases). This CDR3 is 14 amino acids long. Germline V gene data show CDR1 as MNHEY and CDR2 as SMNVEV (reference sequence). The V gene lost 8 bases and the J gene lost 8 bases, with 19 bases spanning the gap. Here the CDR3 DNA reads TGTGCCAGCTCCGCGGGGGACAGGTACGATGAGCAGTTCTTC. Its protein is CASSAGDRYDEQFF.

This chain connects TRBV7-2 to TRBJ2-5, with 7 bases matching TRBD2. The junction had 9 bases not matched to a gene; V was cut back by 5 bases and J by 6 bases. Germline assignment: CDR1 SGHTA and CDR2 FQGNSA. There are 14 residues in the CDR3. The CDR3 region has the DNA TGTGCCAGCAGCCCCGCCGTCGGGGGGAAGACCCAGTACTTC. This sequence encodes CASSPAVGGKTQYF.

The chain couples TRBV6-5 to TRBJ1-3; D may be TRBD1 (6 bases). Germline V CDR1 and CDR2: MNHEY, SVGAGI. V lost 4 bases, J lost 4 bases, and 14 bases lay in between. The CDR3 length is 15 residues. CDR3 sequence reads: CASSSLGHSGNTIYF. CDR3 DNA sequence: TGTGCCAGCAGTTCCCTGGGACACTCCGGAAACACCATATATTTT.

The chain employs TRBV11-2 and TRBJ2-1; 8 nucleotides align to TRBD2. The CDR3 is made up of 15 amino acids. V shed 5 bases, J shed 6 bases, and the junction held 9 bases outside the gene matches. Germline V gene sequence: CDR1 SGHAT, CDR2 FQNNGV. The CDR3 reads CASSLNGRGGNEQFF. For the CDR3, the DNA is TGTGCCAGCAGCCTAAACGGGAGGGGAGGCAATGAGCAGTTCTTC.

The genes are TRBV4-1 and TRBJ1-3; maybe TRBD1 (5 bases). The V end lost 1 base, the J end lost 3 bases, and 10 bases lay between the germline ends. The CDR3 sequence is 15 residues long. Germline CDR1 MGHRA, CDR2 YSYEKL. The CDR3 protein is CASSQGGARGNTIYF. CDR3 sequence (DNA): TGCGCCAGCAGCCAAGGCGGGGCCCGTGGAAACACCATATATTTT.

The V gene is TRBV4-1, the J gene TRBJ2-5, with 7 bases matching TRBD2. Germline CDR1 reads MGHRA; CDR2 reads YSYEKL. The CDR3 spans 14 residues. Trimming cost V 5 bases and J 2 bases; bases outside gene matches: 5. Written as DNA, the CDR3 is TGCGCCAGCAGCAAGGCGGGACTACAAGAGACCCAGTACTTC. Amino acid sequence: CASSKAGLQETQYF.

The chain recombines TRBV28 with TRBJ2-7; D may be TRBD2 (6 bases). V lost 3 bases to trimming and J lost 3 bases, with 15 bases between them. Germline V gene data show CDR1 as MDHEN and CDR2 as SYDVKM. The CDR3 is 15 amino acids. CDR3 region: CASSFEGFGSYEQYF. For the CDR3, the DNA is TGTGCCAGCAGTTTCGAGGGTTTCGGGAGCTACGAGCAGTACTTC. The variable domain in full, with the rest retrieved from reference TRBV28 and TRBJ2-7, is DVKVTQSSRYLVKRTGEKVFLECVQDMDHENMFWYRQDPGLGLRLIYFSYDVKMKEKGDIPEGYSVSREKKERFSLILESASTNQTSMYLCASSFEGFGSYEQYFGPGTRLTVT.

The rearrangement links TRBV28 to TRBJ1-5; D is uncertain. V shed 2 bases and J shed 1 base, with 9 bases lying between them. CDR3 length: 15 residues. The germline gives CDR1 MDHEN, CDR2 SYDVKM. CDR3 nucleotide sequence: TGTGCCAGCAGTTTACCGGGGATGAGCAATCAGCCCCAGCATTTT. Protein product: CASSLPGMSNQPQHF.

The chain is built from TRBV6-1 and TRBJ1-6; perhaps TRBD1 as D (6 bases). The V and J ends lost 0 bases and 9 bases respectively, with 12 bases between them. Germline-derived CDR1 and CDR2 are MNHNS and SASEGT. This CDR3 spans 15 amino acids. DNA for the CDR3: TGTGCCAGCAGTGAAGCAAGGGGGATTCTTTCACCCCTCCACTTT. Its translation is CASSEARGILSPLHF.

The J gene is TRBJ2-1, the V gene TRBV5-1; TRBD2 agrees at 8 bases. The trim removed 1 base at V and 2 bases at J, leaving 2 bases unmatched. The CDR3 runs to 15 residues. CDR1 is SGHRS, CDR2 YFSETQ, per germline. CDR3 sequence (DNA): TGCGCCAGCAGCTTGACTAGCGGAACCTACAATGAGCAGTTCTTC. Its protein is CASSLTSGTYNEQFF.

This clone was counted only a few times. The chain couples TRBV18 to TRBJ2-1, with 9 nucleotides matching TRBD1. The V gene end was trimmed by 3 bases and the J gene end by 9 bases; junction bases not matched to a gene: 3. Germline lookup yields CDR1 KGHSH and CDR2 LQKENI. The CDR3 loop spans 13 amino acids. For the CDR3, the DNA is TGTGCCAGCTCACCCCGGACAGGGGTTGAGCAGTTCTTC. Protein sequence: CASSPRTGVEQFF.

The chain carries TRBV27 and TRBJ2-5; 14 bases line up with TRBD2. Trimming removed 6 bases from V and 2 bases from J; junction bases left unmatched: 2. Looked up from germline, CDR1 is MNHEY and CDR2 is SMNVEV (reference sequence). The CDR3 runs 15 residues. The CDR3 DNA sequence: TGTGCCAGCAGCAGACTAGCGGGGGGGCAAGAGACCCAGTACTTC. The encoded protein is CASSRLAGGQETQYF.

The CDR3 bases are TGTGCCAGCAGGGCGGGGGTCGACACAGATACGCAGTATTTT. Its protein is CASRAGVDTDTQYF. The rearrangement uses TRBV6-5 and TRBJ2-3; 7 nucleotides align to TRBD2. V shed 6 bases, J shed 2 bases, and the junction held 5 bases outside the gene matches. From germline, CDR1 is MNHEY and CDR2 SVGAGI. This CDR3 spans 14 amino acids.

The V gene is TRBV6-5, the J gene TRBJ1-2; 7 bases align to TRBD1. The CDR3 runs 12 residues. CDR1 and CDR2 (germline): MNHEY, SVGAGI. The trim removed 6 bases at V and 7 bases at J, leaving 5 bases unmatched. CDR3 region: CASRQGLGGYTF. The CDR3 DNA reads TGTGCCAGCAGACAGGGGTTGGGTGGCTACACCTTC.

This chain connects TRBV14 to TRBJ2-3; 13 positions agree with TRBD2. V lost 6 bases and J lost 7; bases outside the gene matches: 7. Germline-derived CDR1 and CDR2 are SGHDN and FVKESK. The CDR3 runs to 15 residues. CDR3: CASSRTSGGPNTQYF. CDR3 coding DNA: TGTGCCAGCAGTCGGACTAGCGGGGGACCTAATACGCAGTATTTT.

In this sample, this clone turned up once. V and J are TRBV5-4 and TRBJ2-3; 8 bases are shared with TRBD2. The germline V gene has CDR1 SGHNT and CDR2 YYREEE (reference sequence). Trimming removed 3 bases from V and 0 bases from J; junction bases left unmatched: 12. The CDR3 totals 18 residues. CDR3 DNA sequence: TGTGCCAGCAGCTCCGGGAATATAGCGGGATCTAGCACAGATACGCAGTATTTT. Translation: CASSSGNIAGSSTDTQYF.